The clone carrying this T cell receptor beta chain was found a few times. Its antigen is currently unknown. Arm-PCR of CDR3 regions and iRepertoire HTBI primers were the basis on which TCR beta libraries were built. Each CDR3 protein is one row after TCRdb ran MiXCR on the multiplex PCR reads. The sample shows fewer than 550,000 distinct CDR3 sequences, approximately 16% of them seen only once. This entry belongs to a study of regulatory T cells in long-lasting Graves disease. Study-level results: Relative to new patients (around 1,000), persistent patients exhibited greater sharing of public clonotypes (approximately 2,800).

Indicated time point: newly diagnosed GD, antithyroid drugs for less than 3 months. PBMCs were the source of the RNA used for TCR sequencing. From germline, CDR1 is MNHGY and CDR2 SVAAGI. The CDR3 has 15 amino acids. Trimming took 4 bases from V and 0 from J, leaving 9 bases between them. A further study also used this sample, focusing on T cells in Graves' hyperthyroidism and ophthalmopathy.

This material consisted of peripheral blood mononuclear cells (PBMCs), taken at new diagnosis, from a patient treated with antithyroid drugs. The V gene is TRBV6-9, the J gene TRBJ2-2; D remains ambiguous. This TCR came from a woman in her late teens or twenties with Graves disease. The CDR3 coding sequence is TGTGCCAGCAGTTCGTCCTTCTCGAACACCGGGGAGCTGTTTTTT. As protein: CASSSSFSNTGELFF.